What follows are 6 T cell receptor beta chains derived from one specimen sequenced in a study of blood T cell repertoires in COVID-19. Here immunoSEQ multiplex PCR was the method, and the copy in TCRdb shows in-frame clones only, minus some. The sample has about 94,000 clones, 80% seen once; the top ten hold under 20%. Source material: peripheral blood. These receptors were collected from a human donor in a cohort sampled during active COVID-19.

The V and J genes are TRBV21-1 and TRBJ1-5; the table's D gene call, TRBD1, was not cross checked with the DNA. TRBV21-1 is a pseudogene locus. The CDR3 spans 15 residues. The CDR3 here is CASSAWVDSDQPQHF. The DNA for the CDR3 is TGTGCCAGCAGCGCCTGGGTAGACAGCGATCAGCCCCAGCATTTT.

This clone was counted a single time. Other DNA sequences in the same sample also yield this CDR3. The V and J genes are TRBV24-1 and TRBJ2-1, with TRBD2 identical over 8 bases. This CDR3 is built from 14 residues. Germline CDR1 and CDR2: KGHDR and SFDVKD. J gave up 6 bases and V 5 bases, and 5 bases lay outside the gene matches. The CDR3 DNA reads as TGTGCCACCAGTGGTTCGAGCGGGGGCAATGAGCAGTTCTTC. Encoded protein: CATSGSSGGNEQFF.

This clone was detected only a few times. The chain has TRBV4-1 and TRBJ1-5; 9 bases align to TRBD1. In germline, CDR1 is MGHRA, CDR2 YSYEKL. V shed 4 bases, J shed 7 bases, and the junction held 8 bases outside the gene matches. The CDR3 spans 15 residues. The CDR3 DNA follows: TGCGCCAGCAGCCGCACAACAGGGGGCAGGCAGCCCCAGCATTTT. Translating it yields CASSRTTGGRQPQHF.

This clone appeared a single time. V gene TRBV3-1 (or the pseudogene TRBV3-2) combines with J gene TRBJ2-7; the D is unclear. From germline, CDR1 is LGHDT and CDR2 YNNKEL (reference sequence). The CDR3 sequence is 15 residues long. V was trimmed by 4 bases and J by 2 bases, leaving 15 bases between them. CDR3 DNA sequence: TGTGCCAGCAGCCCGAGATCATACCTTACCTACGAGCAGTACTTC. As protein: CASSPRSYLTYEQYF.

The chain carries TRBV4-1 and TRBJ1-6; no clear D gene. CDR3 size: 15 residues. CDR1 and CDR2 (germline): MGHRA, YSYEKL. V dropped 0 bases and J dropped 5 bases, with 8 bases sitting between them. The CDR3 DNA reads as TGCGCCAGCAGCCAAGACGGACTTAATAATTCACCCCTCCACTTT. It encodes CASSQDGLNNSPLHF.

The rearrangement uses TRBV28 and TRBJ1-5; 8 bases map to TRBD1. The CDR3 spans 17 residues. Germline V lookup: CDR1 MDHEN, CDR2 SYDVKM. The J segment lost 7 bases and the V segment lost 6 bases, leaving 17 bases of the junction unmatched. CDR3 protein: CASSWRPGQGGGQPQHF. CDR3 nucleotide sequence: TGTGCCAGCAGCTGGAGGCCTGGACAGGGAGGGGGACAGCCCCAGCATTTT.